This passage covers 20 T cell receptor beta chains from one sample sequenced in a study of CD8+ T cells in alopecia areata. The treatment here: oral pan-JAK inhibitor, 5-10 mg twice daily. Reverse transcription of extracted RNA yielded cDNA, which provided the sequencing template. The assay was immunoSEQ multiplex PCR, and TCRdb's table has in-frame clones only and misses some. Among around 300,000 clones listed, 60% were seen once. The starting material was CD4+ T cells sorted from blood, obtained at approximately week 51, from a patient treated with tofacitinib. These receptors originate from a human donor with alopecia areata.

The V and J genes are TRBV27 and TRBJ1-6; TRBD1 aligns across 9 bases. The CDR3 runs to 16 residues. V trimming: 4 bases; J trimming: 4 bases; junction bases outside the gene matches: 5. CDR1 MNHEY and CDR2 SMNVEV come from the germline V gene (reference sequence). This chain's CDR3 is CASSSWDRAYNSPLHF. The CDR3 DNA sequence: TGTGCCAGCAGTTCATGGGACAGGGCTTATAATTCACCCCTCCACTTT.

The genes are TRBV28 and TRBJ2-5; TRBD1 agrees at 7 bases. The CDR3 consists of 15 residues. Germline values: CDR1 MDHEN, CDR2 SYDVKM. V was pared by 6 bases and J by 4 bases, with 11 bases of the junction left unmatched. The CDR3 nucleotides are TGTGCCAGCAGCCCGGACAGGTCGTCCCCAGAGACCCAGTACTTC. It yields the protein CASSPDRSSPETQYF.

This chain links TRBV19 with TRBJ1-4, with 8 bases that match TRBD1. Trimming took 5 bases from V and 4 from J; bases not matched to a gene: 9. The length of the CDR3 is 16 residues. CDR1 and CDR2 (germline): LNHDA, SQIVND (reference sequence). The CDR3 coding sequence is TGTGCCAGTAGTCCACGTACAGGGGGACGTAATGAAAAACTGTTTTTT. Protein: CASSPRTGGRNEKLFF.

This clone was detected a few times. J is TRBJ1-4 and V is TRBV18; the D is unclear. The ends were cut back, 3 bases at V and 9 bases at J, with 8 bases in the middle. The V gene's germline CDR1 is KGHSH and CDR2 LQKENI. This CDR3 contains 12 residues. The DNA for the CDR3 is TGTGCCAGCTCACCTGCCCGGAAAAAACTGTTTTTT. Its translation is CASSPARKKLFF.

This clone showed up just once. The chain links TRBV2 to TRBJ1-2; D gene uncertain. The germline V gene encodes CDR1 SNHLY and CDR2 FYNNEI. The CDR3 has 12 amino acids. V lost 3 bases to trimming and J lost 4 bases, with 6 bases between them. The CDR3 loop reads CASSDRLYGYTF. CDR3 bases: TGTGCCAGCAGTGACAGGCTCTATGGCTACACCTTC. The full variable domain, in which reference TRBV2 and TRBJ1-2 provide the parts outside the CDR3, is EPEVTQTPSHQVTQMGQEVILRCVPISNHLYFYWYRQILGQKVEFLVSFYNNEISEKSEIFDDQFSVERPDGSNFTLKIRSTKLEDSAMYFCASSDRLYGYTFGSGTRLTVV.

The V gene is TRBV2, the J gene TRBJ1-2, with 7 nucleotides matching TRBD1. Germline-derived CDR1 and CDR2 are SNHLY and FYNNEI. V was pared by 5 bases and J by 8 bases, with 2 bases of the junction left unmatched. The CDR3 is 11 amino acids. The CDR3 reads CASSRQGGYTF. CDR3 nucleotides: TGTGCCAGCAGTCGACAGGGAGGCTACACCTTC. Based on the CDR3 plus reference TRBV2 and TRBJ1-2, the full variable domain is EPEVTQTPSHQVTQMGQEVILRCVPISNHLYFYWYRQILGQKVEFLVSFYNNEISEKSEIFDDQFSVERPDGSNFTLKIRSTKLEDSAMYFCASSRQGGYTFGSGTRLTVV.

The rearrangement uses TRBV30 and TRBJ1-5, with D perhaps matching TRBD1 (5 bases). V dropped 0 bases and J dropped 0 bases, with 9 bases sitting between them. Germline CDR1 reads GTSNPN; CDR2 reads SVGIG (reference sequence). The CDR3 runs 15 residues. CDR3 region: CAWSVAGTSNQPQHF. In DNA, the CDR3 is TGTGCCTGGAGTGTAGCAGGGACTAGCAATCAGCCCCAGCATTTT.

The chain combines TRBV30 with TRBJ1-2, with D tentatively TRBD1 (6 bases). CDR3 length equals 12 residues. V lost 0 bases and J lost 7, with 9 bases in between. Germline V CDR1 and CDR2: GTSNPN, SVGIG (reference sequence). CDR3 sequence reads: CAWSVGGPGYTF. The CDR3 DNA reads TGTGCCTGGAGTGTAGGGGGGCCTGGCTACACCTTC.

The chain couples TRBV5-6 to TRBJ2-1; D may correspond to TRBD1 or TRBD2 (6 bases each). The V end was cut by 1 base, the J end by 8 bases, with 10 bases between. Per the germline V gene, CDR1 is SGHDT and CDR2 is YYEEEE. The CDR3 runs 13 residues. CDR3 DNA: TGTGCCAGCAGCTTGTACAGGGAGGATGAGCAGTTCTTC. Translating it yields CASSLYREDEQFF.

CDR3 protein: CAWSVGRGLTQYF. The CDR3 DNA reads TGTGCCTGGAGTGTAGGCAGGGGGCTGACCCAGTACTTC. This rearrangement joins TRBV30 to TRBJ2-5, with 8 bases identical to TRBD1. The CDR3 contains 13 residues. Germline CDR1 GTSNPN, CDR2 SVGIG (reference sequence). The J segment lost 7 bases and the V segment lost 0 bases, leaving 4 bases of the junction unmatched.

A single count supports this clone. This sequence joins TRBV6-1 and TRBJ1-2; D not resolved. The CDR3 loop spans 12 amino acids. The germline V and J ends were trimmed by 1 base and 6 bases, with 6 bases remaining between them. Germline V lookup: CDR1 MNHNS, CDR2 SASEGT. In DNA form, the CDR3 reads TGTGCCAGCAGTGAAGGGACCAATGGCTACACCTTC. Translating gives CASSEGTNGYTF.

The chain employs TRBV21-1 and TRBJ2-7; TRBD1, the table's D call, was not compared with the DNA. TRBV21-1 is termed a pseudogene. The CDR3 sequence is 16 residues long. CDR3 bases: TGTGCCAGCAGCAAAGATGTACCAGGGCCTTCCTACGAGCAGTACTTC. Translating gives CASSKDVPGPSYEQYF.

The V call is TRBV5-1, the J call TRBJ2-5; no clear D gene. V dropped 2 bases and J dropped 0 bases, with 5 bases sitting between them. In germline, CDR1 is SGHRS, CDR2 YFSETQ. CDR3 size: 13 residues. The CDR3 spells CASSFENQETQYF. The CDR3 DNA reads as TGCGCCAGCAGCTTTGAAAACCAAGAGACCCAGTACTTC.

The chain is built from TRBV30 and TRBJ1-2, with unresolved D. This CDR3 has 13 residues. Per the germline V gene, CDR1 is GTSNPN and CDR2 is SVGIG (reference sequence). Trimming cost V 0 bases and J 8 bases, with 13 bases left between them. CDR3 DNA: TGTGCCTGGAGTGTCCCGACCGGTGGCGGCTACACCTTC. Its protein product is CAWSVPTGGGYTF.

This clone was seen more than once but under ten times. The germline gene is not matched at one end of the junction; a read error may be the cause. The chain employs TRBV7-7 and TRBJ2-5; TRBD1 matches 9 bases. There are 13 residues in the CDR3. Germline CDR1 and CDR2: SSHAT and FNYEAQ (reference sequence). DNA of the CDR3: TGTGCTAGCAGCCGGGACAGGGAAGAGACCCAGTACTTC. As protein: CASSRDREETQYF.

This clone is medium-sized in the sample. The genes are TRBV7-2 and TRBJ2-5; D might be TRBD1 (5 bases). Germline V gene data show CDR1 as SGHTA and CDR2 as FQGNSA. Between the trimmed V and J ends, which lost 5 bases and 1 base, there was a span of 14 bases. The CDR3 spans 15 residues. The CDR3 sequence is CASSPDLGAQETQYF. The CDR3, as DNA: TGTGCCAGCAGCCCCGATTTAGGGGCCCAAGAGACCCAGTACTTC.

The chain has TRBV18 and TRBJ2-4, with D possibly being TRBD1 or TRBD2 (6 bases each). V lost 3 bases to trimming and J lost 6 bases, with 12 bases between them. CDR3 size: 14 residues. The germline gives CDR1 KGHSH, CDR2 LQKENI. CDR3 coding DNA: TGTGCCAGCTCACCTGACAGGAGGGGAAACATTCAGTACTTC. Residues: CASSPDRRGNIQYF.

This clone was picked up a small number of times. The chain joins TRBV7-2 to TRBJ2-3, with TRBD1 as a possible D gene (5 bases). Looked up from germline, CDR1 is SGHTA and CDR2 is FQGNSA. CDR3 size: 15 residues. Trimming removed 6 bases at V and 3 bases at J, with 16 bases between. The DNA for the CDR3 is TGTGCCAGCAGTCCAAGGGGTCTTGGGACAGATACGCAGTATTTT. Protein: CASSPRGLGTDTQYF.

This sequence joins TRBV27 and TRBJ1-5; D ambiguous. The CDR3 is 15 amino acids. The V end lost 2 bases, the J end lost 5 bases, and 13 bases lay between the germline ends. Per the germline V gene, CDR1 is MNHEY and CDR2 is SMNVEV (reference sequence). For the CDR3, the DNA is TGTGCCAGCAGTTTACTTTTGAGTGGGGATCAGCCCCAGCATTTT. Translated: CASSLLLSGDQPQHF.

The chain has TRBV30 and TRBJ2-3, with D unresolved. The CDR3 is 12 amino acids. The germline V and J ends were trimmed by 1 base and 8 bases, with 10 bases remaining between them. Looked up from germline, CDR1 is GTSNPN and CDR2 is SVGIG (reference sequence). The CDR3 is CAWSARLVTQYF. The CDR3 DNA is TGTGCCTGGAGTGCGAGGCTAGTTACGCAGTATTTT.